This is a list of T cell receptor beta chains from one sample in a study of blood T cell repertoires in COVID-19. Data came from immunoSEQ multiplex PCR; TCRdb stores just in-frame clones and leaves some out. The data contain about 98,000 clones, around 92% of them singletons. Sequenced input: peripheral blood. The receptors come from a man between 18 and 35 years old with acute or convalescent COVID-19. CDR3s include the opening cysteine and the closing phenylalanine or tryptophan. The order of the fields is J gene, D gene, V gene, clone size, CDR3 DNA, CDR3 protein. A D gene is named only where the DNA matches it firmly. Clone sizes are given selectively: once, few, many, or a class where the clone is expanded.

>TRBJ1-5|.|TRBV19|.
TGTGCCAGTAGTATCAGGGGCACGAGCAATCAGCCCCAGCATTTT
CASSIRGTSNQPQHF
>TRBJ1-2|.|TRBV6-5|.
TGTGCCAGCACTCCGACAGGAAACTATGGCTACACCTTC
CASTPTGNYGYTF
>TRBJ2-3|TRBD1|TRBV9|.
TGTGCCAGCAGCGCCGGAACAGGGGCAAATTGGAATACGCAGTATTTT
CASSAGTGANWNTQYF
>TRBJ1-5|.|TRBV18|.
TGTGCCAGCTCACCACTGAAACCCGCGGCAGCCCCGGTCGATTGGCCCCAGCATTTT
CASSPLKPAAAPVDWPQHF
>TRBJ1-2|TRBD1|TRBV7-9|.
TGTGCCAGCAGCTCCCAACCAGGGGGCAAAGACCATGGCTACACCTTC
CASSSQPGGKDHGYTF
>TRBJ1-3|TRBD1|TRBV25-1|.
TGTGCCAGCAGTGAATCAGGGGGTACCATATATTTT
CASSESGGTIYF
>TRBJ2-3|.|TRBV7-9|once
TGTGCCAGCAGCCCCCGGACTCAGGATCCCACAGATACGCAGTATTTT
CASSPRTQDPTDTQYF
>TRBJ2-5|TRBD1|TRBV5-4|.
TGTGCCAGCAGCTTAGCAGGGGGCCAAGAGACCCAGTACTTC
CASSLAGGQETQYF
>TRBJ2-7|.|TRBV3-1/TRBV3-2|.
TGTGCCAGCAGCCAAGACAGGAACGAGCAGTACTTC
CASSQDRNEQYF
>TRBJ1-1|TRBD1|TRBV11-3|.
TGTGCCAGCAGCCCCGGGACAGGGGACATGAACACTGAAGCTTTCTTT
CASSPGTGDMNTEAFF
>TRBJ1-2|.|TRBV7-9|.
TGTGCCAGCAGTCATACAGCATTCTATGGCTACACCTTC
CASSHTAFYGYTF
>TRBJ1-2|TRBD1|TRBV19|.
TGTGCCAGTAGCAACCTGGGGACAGTCATGGGATATGGCTACACCTTC
CASSNLGTVMGYGYTF
>TRBJ1-1|TRBD1|TRBV5-1|.
TGCGCCAGCAGCTCAGGACAGGGGTACGGCACTGAAGCTTTCTTT
CASSSGQGYGTEAFF
>TRBJ1-3|TRBD1|TRBV4-1|once
TGCGCCAGCAGCCAAGATGGGGACAGACTTAGAAACACCATATATTTT
CASSQDGDRLRNTIYF
>TRBJ1-1|TRBD1|TRBV13|once
TGTGCCAGCAGCTTGAAGGGACAGTTCATGAACACTGAAGCTTTCTTT
CASSLKGQFMNTEAFF
>TRBJ1-3|.|TRBV10-3|.
TGTGCCATCAGTGTTACCCTACAGGGAGGGGACACCATATATTTT
CAISVTLQGGDTIYF
>TRBJ1-2|.|TRBV13|.
TGTGCCAGCAGCTCGGAAGGAGGTAGTTATGGCTACACCTTC
CASSSEGGSYGYTF
>TRBJ2-7|.|TRBV2|.
TGTGCCAGCAGTGATGAGGATTTCGCTTACGAGCAGTACTTC
CASSDEDFAYEQYF
>TRBJ1-2|.|TRBV7-9|.
TGTGCCAGCGGGCCACCAGTGACGACAGTTAACTATGGCTACACCTTC
CASGPPVTTVNYGYTF
>TRBJ1-1|.|TRBV3-1/TRBV3-2|.
TGTGCCAGCAGCCAAGGAGGTGACACTGAAGCTTTCTTT
CASSQGGDTEAFF
>TRBJ2-1|.|TRBV19|.
TGTGCCAGTAGTTCCCCAGGACTGGTCTCACATGAGCAGTTCTTC
CASSSPGLVSHEQFF
>TRBJ1-4|.|TRBV20-1|.
TGCAGTGCTAGTTCGCGGGGGGAAGGAGTAGAAAAACTGTTTTTT
CSASSRGEGVEKLFF
>TRBJ2-7|TRBD1|TRBV6-1|.
TGTGCCAGCAGTGAAGTCCTGACAGGGGGCCTCTACGAGCAGTACTTC
CASSEVLTGGLYEQYF
>TRBJ2-1|TRBD1|TRBV27|.
TGTGCCAGCAGTTTAGAGTTAAGGGGGCGCAATGAGCAGTTCTTC
CASSLELRGRNEQFF
>TRBJ2-2|.|TRBV3-1/TRBV3-2|.
TGTGCCAGCAGCCAAGCCGCAGGGTCAACCGGGGAGCTGTTTTTT
CASSQAAGSTGELFF
>TRBJ1-4|.|TRBV7-9|.
TGTGCCAGCAGCCCCTCCCGGTGGGGGCTTGGGGCAACTAATGAAAAACTGTTTTTT
CASSPSRWGLGATNEKLFF
>TRBJ1-1|.|TRBV11-2|.
TGTGCCAGCAGCTTAATAGGCAGGGGTGGAGATGAAGCTTTCTTT
CASSLIGRGGDEAFF
>TRBJ1-4|.|TRBV30|few
TGTGCCTGGAGTGGAGGACAGTTTAATGAAAAACTGTTTTTT
CAWSGGQFNEKLFF
>TRBJ1-5|.|TRBV18|.
TGTGCCAGCTCACCAATGGGGCTCAATCAGCCCCAGCATTTT
CASSPMGLNQPQHF
>TRBJ2-2|.|TRBV19|few
TGTGCCAGTACCCACAGAAACACCGGGGAGCTGTTTTTT
CASTHRNTGELFF
>TRBJ1-2|.|TRBV5-6|.
TGTGCCAGCAGCTTGGCTTGGGGCGGCAACTATGGCTACACCTTC
CASSLAWGGNYGYTF
>TRBJ1-2|.|TRBV7-9|.
TGTGCCAGCAGCTTAGAAACGGGTGGCTACACCTTC
CASSLETGGYTF
>TRBJ1-5|TRBD1|TRBV11-2|few
TGTGCCAGCAGCTTAGGACAGGGTAATCAGCCCCAGCATTTT
CASSLGQGNQPQHF
>TRBJ2-1|TRBD2|TRBV28|.
TGTGCCAGCAGTTCCTTAGGGCGGGGGGTCGGCTCCTACAATGAGCAGTTCTTC
CASSSLGRGVGSYNEQFF
>TRBJ1-5|TRBD1|TRBV2|.
TGTGCCAGCAACCCAGGGGGACAGGGTGATCAGCCCCAGCATTTT
CASNPGGQGDQPQHF
>TRBJ1-5|.|TRBV19|.
TGTGCCAGTAGTATAGATCCCGCGGATTACCCCTTGAACAATCAGCCCCAGCATTTT
CASSIDPADYPLNNQPQHF
>TRBJ2-7|TRBD1|TRBV5-5|.
TGTGCCAGCAGCTTGGACAGGGGGCGTTACGAGCAGTACTTC
CASSLDRGRYEQYF
>TRBJ2-7|.|TRBV11-2|.
TGTGCCAGCAGCATGCTGGGAGGGGGTTCCTACGAGCAGTACTTC
CASSMLGGGSYEQYF
>TRBJ1-3|TRBD1|TRBV27|.
TGTGCCAGCAGTAGTCACGGGACAGCCTCTGGAAACACCATATATTTT
CASSSHGTASGNTIYF
>TRBJ1-1|.|TRBV29-1|.
TGCAGCATAAGCGGACAGATGAACACTGAAGCTTTCTTT
CSISGQMNTEAFF
>TRBJ1-6|TRBD1|TRBV6-5|.
TGTGCCAGCAGTTACGAGGACAGGGGTAATTCACCCCTCCACTTT
CASSYEDRGNSPLHF
>TRBJ2-7|.|TRBV5-1|.
TGCGCCAGCAGCTTGGTTGCAGGGCCCTACGAGCAGTACTTC
CASSLVAGPYEQYF
>TRBJ2-1|TRBD1|TRBV5-1|.
TGCGCCAGCAGCTTGAGAACAGGGGGTATCTACAATGAGCAGTTCTTC
CASSLRTGGIYNEQFF
>TRBJ2-3|.|TRBV3-1/TRBV3-2|.
TGTGCCAGCAGCCAAGTCAGGGGACCCGGCACAGATACGCAGTATTTT
CASSQVRGPGTDTQYF
>TRBJ2-2|TRBD1|TRBV14|.
TGTGCCAGCAGCCAAGTGGGACAGAAAAAAAACACCGGGGAGCTGTTTTTT
CASSQVGQKKNTGELFF
>TRBJ2-1|.|TRBV30|few
TGTGCCTGGACAGGTTACAATGAGCAGTTCTTC
CAWTGYNEQFF
>TRBJ2-6|.|TRBV7-7|.
TGTGCCAGCAGCTTACAGGACTCTGGGGCCAACGTCCTGACTTTC
CASSLQDSGANVLTF
>TRBJ2-7|.|TRBV5-1|.
TGCGCCAGCAGCTTTGTGGGAGGCTCCTACGAGCAGTACTTC
CASSFVGGSYEQYF
>TRBJ1-5|.|TRBV7-9|once
TGTGCCAGCAGCCTAGACACAGGCAATCAGCCCCAGCATTTT
CASSLDTGNQPQHF
>TRBJ2-7|TRBD2|TRBV5-1|.
TGCGCCAGCAGCGCGGGGGGGTCGGAGATATACGAGCAGTACTTC
CASSAGGSEIYEQYF
>TRBJ1-1|.|TRBV7-9|.
TGTGCCAGCAGCTTACCCCAGGGAACAAAAGCTTTCTTT
CASSLPQGTKAFF
>TRBJ1-4|TRBD1|TRBV27|.
TGTGCCAGCAGTTTATCAGTTTCTGGGGGACAGGGGCCTTTCGGTGAAAAACTGTTTTTT
CASSLSVSGGQGPFGEKLFF
>TRBJ2-7|TRBD1|TRBV24-1|once
TGTGCCACCAGTGCCCGGGACAGAACAGGGGGTGAGCAGTACTTC
CATSARDRTGGEQYF
>TRBJ1-2|TRBD1|TRBV27|once
TGTGCCAGCAGTAGGGACAGGGGGGATAACTATGGCTACACCTTC
CASSRDRGDNYGYTF
>TRBJ2-7|.|TRBV7-2|.
TGTGCCAGCAGCTTTCAAGGGGGGGGATACGAGCAGTACTTC
CASSFQGGGYEQYF
>TRBJ1-3|.|TRBV14|.
TGTGCCAGCGGCCCCGGGGGGGGAAGAGGAGGAAACACCATATATTTT
CASGPGGGRGGNTIYF
>TRBJ1-2|.|TRBV11-2|.
TGTGCCAGCAGCCCCATCCCCGGGAACCCGGGGTATGGCTACACCTTC
CASSPIPGNPGYGYTF